The rows below give T cell receptor beta chains drawn from one sample of a study of control samples from healthy donors and cancer patients. The method was immunoSEQ multiplex PCR; TCRdb's version includes in-frame clones alone and lacks a portion of them. The sample holds some 200,000 clones, 85% to 95% seen once. What was sequenced was blood. The receptor set was obtained from a man younger than 30 in good health. The CDR3 runs from the conserved cysteine through the conserved F or W. A D gene is named only where the DNA matches it firmly. Clone size is shown for a subset of rows, as once, few, many or a class of expanded clone.

j_call: TRBJ2-4; clone_size: .; d_call: .; v_call: TRBV2; cdr3_nt: TGTGCCACCCGGGGCCGGGAAGCCAAAAACATTCAGTACTTC; cdr3_aa: CATRGREAKNIQYF
j_call: TRBJ1-1; clone_size: .; d_call: .; v_call: TRBV24-1; cdr3_nt: TGTGCCACCAGTGATTCTTGGGGAAGCACTGAAGCTTTCTTT; cdr3_aa: CATSDSWGSTEAFF
j_call: TRBJ1-6; clone_size: .; d_call: .; v_call: TRBV5-1; cdr3_nt: TGCGCCAGCAGCCCCTCGACTGGGAATAATTCACCCCTCCACTTT; cdr3_aa: CASSPSTGNNSPLHF
j_call: TRBJ1-1; clone_size: .; d_call: .; v_call: TRBV4-1; cdr3_nt: TGCGCCAGCAGCCAATTTAAGACGTCGAACACTGAAGCTTTCTTT; cdr3_aa: CASSQFKTSNTEAFF
j_call: TRBJ2-7; clone_size: .; d_call: TRBD1; v_call: TRBV6-5; cdr3_nt: TGTGCCAGCAAACCCGGGACAGGGCTCTACGAGCAGTACTTC; cdr3_aa: CASKPGTGLYEQYF
j_call: TRBJ2-1; clone_size: once; d_call: TRBD2; v_call: TRBV28; cdr3_nt: TGTGCCAGCAGTCCGAGCGGGGGGTCCTCCAATGAGCAGTTCTTC; cdr3_aa: CASSPSGGSSNEQFF
j_call: TRBJ1-1; clone_size: .; d_call: .; v_call: TRBV9; cdr3_nt: TGTGCCAGCAGCTTGAGAGATACCTTCACTGAAGCTTTCTTT; cdr3_aa: CASSLRDTFTEAFF
j_call: TRBJ1-2; clone_size: .; d_call: .; v_call: TRBV7-9; cdr3_nt: TGTGCCAGCAGTCGAGGTCAGGGAGGCTACACCTTC; cdr3_aa: CASSRGQGGYTF
j_call: TRBJ1-4; clone_size: once; d_call: TRBD1; v_call: TRBV5-4; cdr3_nt: TGTGCCAGCAGCCTTGGGGCAGGGGGCGTAGAAAAACTGTTTTTT; cdr3_aa: CASSLGAGGVEKLFF
j_call: TRBJ1-4; clone_size: .; d_call: TRBD1; v_call: TRBV6-5; cdr3_nt: TGTGCCAGCAGTCCACCGGGACAGGGGACTGAAAAACTGTTTTTT; cdr3_aa: CASSPPGQGTEKLFF
j_call: TRBJ2-3; clone_size: .; d_call: .; v_call: TRBV7-9; cdr3_nt: TGTGCCAGCAGTCGGGACCGGGGATACACAGATACGCAGTATTTT; cdr3_aa: CASSRDRGYTDTQYF
j_call: TRBJ2-7; clone_size: .; d_call: .; v_call: TRBV7-9; cdr3_nt: TGTGCCAGCAGCCCGGGGGAAGGGTTCAACGAGCAGTACTTC; cdr3_aa: CASSPGEGFNEQYF
j_call: TRBJ1-2; clone_size: once; d_call: TRBD1; v_call: TRBV2; cdr3_nt: TGTGCCAGCAGTGAATGGGGACAGGGGGCGGCTGGCTACACCTTC; cdr3_aa: CASSEWGQGAAGYTF
j_call: TRBJ2-5; clone_size: .; d_call: .; v_call: TRBV5-4; cdr3_nt: TGTGCCAGCAGCTTTGATGAAAAAGAGACCCAGTACTTC; cdr3_aa: CASSFDEKETQYF
j_call: TRBJ1-2; clone_size: .; d_call: .; v_call: TRBV19; cdr3_nt: TGTGCCAGTTCAGGGAATGGCTACACCTTC; cdr3_aa: CASSGNGYTF
j_call: TRBJ2-7; clone_size: .; d_call: .; v_call: TRBV28; cdr3_nt: TGTGCCAGCAGTTTATTGTCGCAGAACTACGAGCAGTACTTC; cdr3_aa: CASSLLSQNYEQYF
j_call: TRBJ1-2; clone_size: .; d_call: .; v_call: TRBV3-1/TRBV3-2; cdr3_nt: TGTGCCAGCAGAGACTGGGGTATTGAGGATGGCTACACCTTC; cdr3_aa: CASRDWGIEDGYTF
j_call: TRBJ1-2; clone_size: .; d_call: .; v_call: TRBV29-1; cdr3_nt: TGCAGCGTCTCTAAAACAGGGCCGGCGGAGGGCTACACCTTC; cdr3_aa: CSVSKTGPAEGYTF
j_call: TRBJ1-2; clone_size: .; d_call: TRBD1; v_call: TRBV6-5; cdr3_nt: TGTGCCAGCACCCGTACAGGGGACCCCGGCTACACCTTC; cdr3_aa: CASTRTGDPGYTF
j_call: TRBJ1-3; clone_size: .; d_call: .; v_call: TRBV7-6; cdr3_nt: TGTGCCAGCAGCCCCGGTTCTCTTGACTTAAACACCATATATTTT; cdr3_aa: CASSPGSLDLNTIYF
j_call: TRBJ2-7; clone_size: .; d_call: TRBD1; v_call: TRBV14; cdr3_nt: TGTGCCAGCAGCCAGGCGGGACAGGAGTGGAAGCGGGCCTACGAGCAGTACTTC; cdr3_aa: CASSQAGQEWKRAYEQYF
j_call: TRBJ1-3; clone_size: once; d_call: .; v_call: TRBV3-1/TRBV3-2; cdr3_nt: TGTGCCAGCAGCCAGCAAGACGGAGGGGCGGGAAACACCATATATTTT; cdr3_aa: CASSQQDGGAGNTIYF
j_call: TRBJ2-3; clone_size: .; d_call: .; v_call: TRBV5-4; cdr3_nt: TGTGCCAGCAGCTTGGGGAGGGGCGCGGGGCTTAGCACAGATACGCAGTATTTT; cdr3_aa: CASSLGRGAGLSTDTQYF
j_call: TRBJ2-5; clone_size: .; d_call: .; v_call: TRBV6-5; cdr3_nt: TGTGCCAGCCGTATTAGGGAGACCCAGTACTTC; cdr3_aa: CASRIRETQYF
j_call: TRBJ2-1; clone_size: .; d_call: TRBD2; v_call: TRBV6-1; cdr3_nt: TGTGCCAGCAGTGAAGTATTCGGGGGGAAATCCTACAATGAGCAGTTCTTC; cdr3_aa: CASSEVFGGKSYNEQFF